This TCR beta chain was identified during a study of blood T cell repertoires in COVID-19. The table came from immunoSEQ multiplex PCR; TCRdb's copy has only in-frame clones and leaves some out. This sample yields under 70,000 clones, of which around 80% are seen a single time; 13% belongs to the top ten. Trimming pared 6 bases from V and 6 bases from J, leaving 17 bases between. The CDR3 consists of 14 residues. Germline CDR1 reads ENHRY; CDR2 reads SYGVKD. This chain uses TRBV10-3 with TRBJ1-1; D perhaps matches TRBD1 (5 bases). Sequencing was performed on peripheral blood. The TCR comes from an elderly woman with acute or convalescent COVID-19. This chain's CDR3 is CAISSGGSGSEAFF. The CDR3 nucleotides read TGTGCCATCAGCTCGGGGGGGTCGGGTTCTGAAGCTTTCTTT.